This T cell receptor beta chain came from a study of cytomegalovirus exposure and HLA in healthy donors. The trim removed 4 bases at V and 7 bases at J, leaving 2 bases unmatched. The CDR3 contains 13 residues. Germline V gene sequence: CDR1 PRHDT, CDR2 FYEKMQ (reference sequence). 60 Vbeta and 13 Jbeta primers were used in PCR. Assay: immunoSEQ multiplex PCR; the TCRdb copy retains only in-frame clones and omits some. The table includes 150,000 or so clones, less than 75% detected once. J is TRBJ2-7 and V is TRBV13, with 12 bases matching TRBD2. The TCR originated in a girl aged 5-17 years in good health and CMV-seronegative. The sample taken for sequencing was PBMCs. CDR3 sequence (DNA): TGTGCCAGCAGCTCTAGCGGGGGGGTTGAGCAGTACTTC. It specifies CASSSSGGVEQYF.